The 32 T cell receptor beta chains presented below share a single source sample, sequenced in a study of blood T cell repertoires in COVID-19. Repertoires were generated with immunoSEQ multiplex PCR, while TCRdb's copy carries only in-frame clones and drops some. The sample gives about 200,000 clones, around 78% of which show up once; about 2.8% is in the top ten. Specimen: peripheral blood. These receptors all stem from an elderly woman with active or convalescent COVID-19.

This rearrangement joins TRBV19 to TRBJ1-2; 10 positions match TRBD1. This CDR3 has 15 residues. Germline trimming cut 5 bases from V and 7 bases from J; bases unmatched to any gene: 10. Germline assignment: CDR1 LNHDA and CDR2 SQIVND (reference sequence). In DNA form, the CDR3 reads TGTGCCAGTAGTTCACCGGGACAGGGGAGAGGTGGCTACACCTTC. Its translation: CASSSPGQGRGGYTF.

V gene TRBV6-4 combines with J gene TRBJ1-1; D call uncertain. CDR1 and CDR2 (germline): MRHNA, SNTAGT. The CDR3 covers 13 residues. V was clipped by 4 bases and J by 3 bases, with 9 bases between them. CDR3 protein: CASSVAEDTEAFF. CDR3 coding DNA: TGTGCCAGCAGTGTTGCGGAAGACACTGAAGCTTTCTTT.

This clone was observed a handful of times. This chain joins TRBV5-1 and TRBJ2-7; D is perhaps TRBD2 (7 bases). The CDR3 length is 14 residues. Germline CDR1 and CDR2: SGHRS and YFSETQ. The V end lost 6 bases, the J end lost 4 bases, and 17 bases lay between the germline ends. The CDR3 coding sequence is TGCGCCAGCATGAGGGGGGAGGGCACGTACGAGCAGTACTTC. Translated: CASMRGEGTYEQYF. Using reference TRBV5-1 and TRBJ2-7 for the parts outside the CDR3, the full variable domain is KAGVTQTPRYLIKTRGQQVTLSCSPISGHRSVSWYQQTPGQGLQFLFEYFSETQRNKGNFPGRFSGRQFSNSRSEMNVSTLELGDSALYLCASMRGEGTYEQYFGPGTRLTVT.

This CDR3 reads CASSLVAAGGLETQYF. As DNA, the CDR3 is TGTGCCAGCAGCTTAGTAGCTGCGGGGGGGTTGGAGACCCAGTACTTC. V is TRBV11-2 and J is TRBJ2-5; 9 positions agree with TRBD2. V trimming: 1 base; J trimming: 5 bases; junction bases outside the gene matches: 8. The germline gives CDR1 SGHAT, CDR2 FQNNGV. This CDR3 contains 16 residues.

The J gene is TRBJ2-3, the V gene TRBV7-9; 8 bases map to TRBD1. This CDR3 contains 14 residues. V lost 3 bases to trimming and J lost 7 bases; unmatched junction nucleotides: 6. Germline CDR1 reads SEHNR; CDR2 reads FQNEAQ (reference sequence). CDR3 bases: TGTGCCAGCAGCTTCGGGCAGGGGGCATATACGCAGTATTTT. Encoded protein: CASSFGQGAYTQYF. Drawing the rest from reference TRBV7-9 and TRBJ2-3, the complete variable domain is DTGVSQNPRHKITKRGQNVTFRCDPISEHNRLYWYRQTLGQGPEFLTYFQNEAQLEKSRLLSDRFSAERPKGSFSTLEIQRTEQGDSAMYLCASSFGQGAYTQYFGPGTRLTVL.

DNA for the CDR3: TGTGCCAGTCGGCAGGGGCCACTGAACACTGAAGCTTTCTTT. Amino acids: CASRQGPLNTEAFF. The chain combines TRBV19 with TRBJ1-1; D may be TRBD1 (6 bases). In germline, CDR1 is LNHDA, CDR2 SQIVND (reference sequence). The CDR3 extends over 14 amino acids. Trimming cost V 8 bases and J 0 bases, with 13 bases left between them.

The V gene is TRBV27, the J gene TRBJ2-7; 8 nucleotides agree with TRBD1. The CDR3 covers 15 residues. Per germline, CDR1 MNHEY and CDR2 SMNVEV (reference sequence). Trimming cost V 7 bases and J 3 bases; bases outside gene matches: 11. The CDR3 coding sequence is TGTGCCAGCAAATCAGGGACAGGTTGGGACTACGAGCAGTACTTC. It yields the protein CASKSGTGWDYEQYF.

The rearrangement joins TRBV11-3 to TRBJ2-2, with D hard to call. Germline V gene sequence: CDR1 SGHNT, CDR2 YENEEA. V was pared by 2 bases and J by 9 bases, with 4 bases between. The CDR3 loop spans 11 amino acids. CDR3 nucleotides: TGTGCCAGCAGCTTAAGCAGGGAGCTGTTTTTT. Its protein product is CASSLSRELFF. The complete variable domain, with remaining parts taken from reference TRBV11-3 and TRBJ2-2, reads EAGVVQSPRYKIIEKKQPVAFWCNPISGHNTLYWYLQNLGQGPELLIRYENEEAVDDSQLPKDRFSAERLKGVDSTLKIQPAELGDSAVYLCASSLSRELFFGEGSRLTVL.

This clone occurred a few times. The chain uses TRBV9 and TRBJ2-7; D may be TRBD2 (6 bases). The CDR3 consists of 14 residues. The germline gives CDR1 SGDLS, CDR2 YYNGEE. With 0 bases removed from V and 5 bases from J, the gap between germline ends came to 12 bases. The CDR3 bases are TGTGCCAGCAGCGTAGGCCTAGCGCGAGACGAGCAGTACTTC. This encodes CASSVGLARDEQYF. The full variable domain, in which reference TRBV9 and TRBJ2-7 provide the parts outside the CDR3, is DSGVTQTPKHLITATGQRVTLRCSPRSGDLSVYWYQQSLDQGLQFLIQYYNGEERAKGNILERFSAQQFPDLHSELNLSSLELGDSALYFCASSVGLARDEQYFGPGTRLTVT.

This chain connects TRBV7-9 to TRBJ1-3; D might be TRBD1 (6 bases). V lost 5 bases and J lost 3, with 11 bases in between. CDR3 length equals 14 residues. In germline, CDR1 is SEHNR, CDR2 FQNEAQ (reference sequence). The CDR3 DNA follows: TGTGCCAGCAGCCTCGAGGGGGTTGGAAACACCATATATTTT. As protein: CASSLEGVGNTIYF.

The rearrangement uses TRBV2 and TRBJ2-7; possible D gene TRBD1, 6 bases. V gave up 7 bases and J gave up 5 bases, with 21 bases separating them. Germline lookup yields CDR1 SNHLY and CDR2 FYNNEI. The CDR3 runs 15 residues. The CDR3 reads CASTGRWQGRNEQYF. CDR3 in DNA: TGTGCCAGCACCGGGCGGTGGCAGGGGCGAAACGAGCAGTACTTC.

The genes are TRBV7-9 and TRBJ1-5; 8 nucleotides match TRBD1. The CDR3 extends over 14 amino acids. Looked up from germline, CDR1 is SEHNR and CDR2 is FQNEAQ (reference sequence). J lost 6 bases, V lost 5 bases, and 6 bases had no gene match. CDR3 region: CASSAGQVLQPQHF. CDR3 in DNA: TGTGCCAGCAGCGCGGGACAGGTCCTTCAGCCCCAGCATTTT.

This clone was found a few times. This sequence joins TRBV27 and TRBJ1-2; 9 nucleotides align to TRBD1. The germline CDR1 and CDR2 sequences are MNHEY and SMNVEV (reference sequence). V dropped 5 bases and J dropped 4; count of bases not matched to a gene: 2. The CDR3 consists of 13 residues. In DNA form, the CDR3 reads TGTGCCAGCAGTGAACAGGGGGCCTATGGCTACACCTTC. It codes for CASSEQGAYGYTF.

The chain is built from TRBV27 and TRBJ1-2, with D unclear. Germline loops: CDR1 MNHEY, CDR2 SMNVEV (reference sequence). The CDR3 loop spans 13 amino acids. The V gene lost 5 bases and the J gene lost 1 base, with 8 bases spanning the gap. The CDR3 DNA is TGTGCCAGCAGTGCCCGGGATAACTATGGCTACACCTTC. It is translated as CASSARDNYGYTF.

This chain links TRBV4-2 with TRBJ2-1; the match to TRBD2 covers 8 bases. In germline, CDR1 is LGHNA, CDR2 YNFKEQ. The CDR3 runs 20 residues. V lost 1 base to trimming and J lost 0 bases; unmatched junction nucleotides: 14. In DNA, the CDR3 is TGTGCCAGCAGCCAAGGTGTTTGGAGCGGGGGCCCTCACTCCTACAATGAGCAGTTCTTC. It specifies CASSQGVWSGGPHSYNEQFF.

The count of this clone is one. This chain links TRBV9 with TRBJ1-3; the D is unclear. Germline values: CDR1 SGDLS, CDR2 YYNGEE. This CDR3 has 16 amino acids. V was pared by 3 bases and J by 4 bases, with 17 bases between. The CDR3 region has the DNA TGTGCCAGCAGCGAGATGACGGACGGGAACGGAAACACCATATATTTT. Its protein is CASSEMTDGNGNTIYF.

The rearrangement joins TRBV2 to TRBJ2-5, with 8 bases fitting TRBD1. V lost 10 bases and J lost 2; bases outside the gene matches: 9. Germline V CDR1 and CDR2: SNHLY, FYNNEI. The CDR3 contains 14 residues. The CDR3 nucleotides are TGTGCCACCTTTGGGACAGGAAAACAAGAGACCCAGTACTTC. This translates into CATFGTGKQETQYF. Full variable domain (remainder filled in from reference TRBV2 and TRBJ2-5): EPEVTQTPSHQVTQMGQEVILRCVPISNHLYFYWYRQILGQKVEFLVSFYNNEISEKSEIFDDQFSVERPDGSNFTLKIRSTKLEDSAMYFCATFGTGKQETQYFGPGTRLLVL.

The DNA of the CDR3 is TGTGCCAGCAGCTTAGTAATCATAGCGGGGCCCACAGATACGCAGTATTTT. Translating it yields CASSLVIIAGPTDTQYF. The J gene is TRBJ2-3, the V gene TRBV7-8, with 8 bases identical to TRBD2. Trimming at V came to 1 base and at J to 2 bases, leaving 8 bases not matched to a gene. The CDR3 length is 17 residues. From germline, CDR1 is SGHVS and CDR2 FQNEAQ.

V usage is TRBV5-1 and J usage is TRBJ2-3; 7 bases are a match to TRBD2. The germline V gene has CDR1 SGHRS and CDR2 YFSETQ. V lost 4 bases to trimming and J lost 5 bases; unmatched junction nucleotides: 7. This CDR3 spans 14 amino acids. The CDR3 loop is CASSTGPGGDTQYF. The CDR3, as DNA: TGCGCCAGCAGCACAGGACCGGGGGGAGATACGCAGTATTTT.

The J gene is TRBJ2-2, the V gene TRBV11-2; D is possibly TRBD1 (6 bases). Germline V gene data show CDR1 as SGHAT and CDR2 as FQNNGV. The ends were cut back, 7 bases at V and 5 bases at J, with 17 bases in the middle. This CDR3 has 15 residues. The CDR3 loop reads CASTYRQAITGELFF. The CDR3, as DNA: TGTGCCAGCACCTACCGACAGGCCATTACCGGGGAGCTGTTTTTT.

The chain is built from TRBV27 and TRBJ1-6, with TRBD1 identical over 10 bases. Per the germline V gene, CDR1 is MNHEY and CDR2 is SMNVEV (reference sequence). Unmatched junction bases numbered 12, after V lost 5 bases and J lost 8 bases. CDR3 length equals 17 residues. The DNA of the CDR3 is TGTGCCAGCAGTCCGGCGACAGGGGGCGTAGGTTATTCACCCCTCCACTTT. Its protein is CASSPATGGVGYSPLHF.

This chain's CDR3 is CASSPGNLYEQYF. The CDR3, as DNA: TGTGCCAGCAGCCCGGGGAACCTTTACGAGCAGTACTTC. V and J are TRBV4-2 and TRBJ2-7; the D gene is possibly TRBD2 (5 bases). The germline gives CDR1 LGHNA, CDR2 YNFKEQ. The CDR3 is 13 residues long. V gave up 4 bases and J gave up 4 bases, with 11 bases separating them.

The CDR3 DNA is TGCGCCAGCAGCCAAGATCTGGCACAGGGTGGGGTAAATGAGCAGTTCTTC. It translates to CASSQDLAQGGVNEQFF. The V and J genes are TRBV4-3 and TRBJ2-1; TRBD1 is a possible D gene (6 bases). CDR1 and CDR2 (germline): LGHNA, YSLEER. The CDR3 runs to 17 residues. Trimming took off 0 bases at V and 7 bases at J, with 19 bases between the two ends.

The chain has TRBV2 and TRBJ2-7; 10 bases match TRBD1. Germline CDR1 is SNHLY and CDR2 is FYNNEI. Losses at the gene ends were 9 bases for V and 2 bases for J; bases not matched to a gene: 4. The CDR3 extends over 13 amino acids. The CDR3: CARRQGAPYEQYF. As DNA, the CDR3 is TGTGCCAGACGACAGGGGGCTCCCTACGAGCAGTACTTC. The whole variable domain, remainder taken from reference TRBV2 and TRBJ2-7, is EPEVTQTPSHQVTQMGQEVILRCVPISNHLYFYWYRQILGQKVEFLVSFYNNEISEKSEIFDDQFSVERPDGSNFTLKIRSTKLEDSAMYFCARRQGAPYEQYFGPGTRLTVT.

The V call is TRBV19, the J call TRBJ1-4; TRBD1 matches at 10 bases. CDR1 and CDR2 (germline): LNHDA, SQIVND (reference sequence). The CDR3 is made up of 17 amino acids. After removal of 1 base from V and 8 bases from J, the junction contained 10 bases not matched to a gene. CDR3 sequence reads: CASSIGTGGLRAEKLFF. The DNA for the CDR3 is TGTGCCAGTAGTATAGGGACAGGGGGATTACGGGCCGAAAAACTGTTTTTT.

This clone was counted a few times. This rearrangement joins TRBV7-2 to TRBJ1-5; no reliable D call. Germline V gives CDR1 SGHTA, CDR2 FQGNSA. V lost 2 bases, J lost 7 bases, and 9 bases lay in between. The CDR3 extends over 13 amino acids. Here the CDR3 reads CASSLTGVQPQHF. CDR3 DNA: TGTGCCAGCAGCTTAACCGGTGTACAGCCCCAGCATTTT.

V gene TRBV30 combines with J gene TRBJ2-2; D perhaps matches TRBD2 (6 bases). Germline CDR1 and CDR2: GTSNPN and SVGIG (reference sequence). This CDR3 is 13 amino acids long. V shed 0 bases and J shed 6 bases, with 8 bases lying between them. Written as DNA, the CDR3 is TGTGCCTGGAGTGTAAGCGGGCCCGGGGAGCTGTTTTTT. Its translation is CAWSVSGPGELFF.

This chain connects TRBV6-2 or TRBV6-3 to TRBJ2-3, with D perhaps TRBD2 (5 bases). CDR1 is MNHEY and CDR2 is SVGEGT in the germline V gene. Trimming shortened V by 0 bases and J by 4 bases, and 14 bases separated the two germline ends. The CDR3 length is 16 residues. CDR3 amino acids: CASSYSSDYHSDTQYF. The CDR3 DNA reads as TGTGCCAGCAGTTACTCGAGTGACTACCATTCAGATACGCAGTATTTT.

Only one count was recorded for this clone. The chain employs TRBV9 and TRBJ2-7, with D maybe TRBD2 (6 bases). Germline V gene sequence: CDR1 SGDLS, CDR2 YYNGEE. Trimming removed 4 bases at V and 6 bases at J, with 11 bases between. This CDR3 is built from 12 residues. Here the CDR3 reads CASSSRDSEQYF. The DNA of the CDR3 is TGTGCCAGCAGCTCACGGGACTCCGAGCAGTACTTC.

The chain has TRBV6-5 and TRBJ1-2; D is ambiguous. Trimming removed 6 bases at V and 8 bases at J, with 22 bases between. CDR1 and CDR2 from the germline V gene are MNHEY and SVGAGI. The CDR3 runs 15 residues. The DNA for the CDR3 is TGTGCCAGCAGACCCCCCGGACCCGGAGCGGGAGGCTACACCTTC. It translates to CASRPPGPGAGGYTF.

This clone was observed a few times. The chain recombines TRBV2 with TRBJ2-3; the D is unclear. V was cut by 2 bases and J by 6 bases, with 12 bases left in between. CDR3 length equals 14 residues. Germline values: CDR1 SNHLY, CDR2 FYNNEI. DNA of the CDR3: TGTGCCAGCAGTGAATCTAGTCGGGTCGATACGCAGTATTTT. Translation: CASSESSRVDTQYF.

In its sample, this clone was seen a few times. The chain couples TRBV19 to TRBJ1-5, with TRBD1 matching 9 bases. V lost 6 bases and J lost 7; bases outside the gene matches: 7. Germline V gene data show CDR1 as LNHDA and CDR2 as SQIVND (reference sequence). The CDR3 extends over 14 amino acids. The CDR3 here is CASRAQGALQPQHF. The CDR3 DNA reads as TGTGCCAGTAGGGCACAGGGGGCATTGCAGCCCCAGCATTTT.